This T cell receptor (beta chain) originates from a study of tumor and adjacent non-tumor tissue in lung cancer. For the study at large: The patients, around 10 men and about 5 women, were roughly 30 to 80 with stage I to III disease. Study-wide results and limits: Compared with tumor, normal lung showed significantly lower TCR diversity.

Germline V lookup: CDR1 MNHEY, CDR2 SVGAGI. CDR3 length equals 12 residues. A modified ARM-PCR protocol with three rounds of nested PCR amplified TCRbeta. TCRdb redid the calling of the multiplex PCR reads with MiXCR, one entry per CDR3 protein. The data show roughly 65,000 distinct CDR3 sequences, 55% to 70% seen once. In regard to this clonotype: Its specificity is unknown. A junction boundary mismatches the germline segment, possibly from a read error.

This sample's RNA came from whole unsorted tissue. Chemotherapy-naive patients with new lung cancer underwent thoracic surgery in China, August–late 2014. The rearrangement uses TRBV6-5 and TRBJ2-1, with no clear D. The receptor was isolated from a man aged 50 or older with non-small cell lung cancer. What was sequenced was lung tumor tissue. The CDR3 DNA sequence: TGTGTCAGCAGTTACTTTCCGGAACAGAAGTTCTTC. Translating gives CVSSYFPEQKFF.